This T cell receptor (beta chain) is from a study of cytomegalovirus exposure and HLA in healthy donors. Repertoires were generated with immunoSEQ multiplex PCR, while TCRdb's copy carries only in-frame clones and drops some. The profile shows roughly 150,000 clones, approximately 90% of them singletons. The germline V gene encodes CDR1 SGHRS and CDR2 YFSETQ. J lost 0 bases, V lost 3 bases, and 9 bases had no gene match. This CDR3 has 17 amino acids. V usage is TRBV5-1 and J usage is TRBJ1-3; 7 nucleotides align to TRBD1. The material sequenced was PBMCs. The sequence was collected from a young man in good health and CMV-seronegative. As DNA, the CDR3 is TGCGCCAGCAGCTCAAATCAAGGGGGCCTCTCTGGAAACACCATATATTTT. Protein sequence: CASSSNQGGLSGNTIYF.